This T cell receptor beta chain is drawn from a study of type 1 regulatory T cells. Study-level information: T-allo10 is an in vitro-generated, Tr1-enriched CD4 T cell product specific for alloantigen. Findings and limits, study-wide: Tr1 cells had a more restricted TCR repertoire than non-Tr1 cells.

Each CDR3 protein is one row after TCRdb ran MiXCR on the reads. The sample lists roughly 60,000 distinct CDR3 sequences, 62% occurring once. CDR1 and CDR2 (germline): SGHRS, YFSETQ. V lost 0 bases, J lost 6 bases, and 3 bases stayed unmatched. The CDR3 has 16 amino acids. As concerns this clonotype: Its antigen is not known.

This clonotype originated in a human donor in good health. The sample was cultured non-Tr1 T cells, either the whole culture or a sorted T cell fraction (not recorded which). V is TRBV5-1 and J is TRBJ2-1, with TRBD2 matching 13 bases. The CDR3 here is CASSLEGLAGSNEQFF. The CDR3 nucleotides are TGCGCCAGCAGCTTGGAGGGACTAGCGGGATCCAATGAGCAGTTCTTC.